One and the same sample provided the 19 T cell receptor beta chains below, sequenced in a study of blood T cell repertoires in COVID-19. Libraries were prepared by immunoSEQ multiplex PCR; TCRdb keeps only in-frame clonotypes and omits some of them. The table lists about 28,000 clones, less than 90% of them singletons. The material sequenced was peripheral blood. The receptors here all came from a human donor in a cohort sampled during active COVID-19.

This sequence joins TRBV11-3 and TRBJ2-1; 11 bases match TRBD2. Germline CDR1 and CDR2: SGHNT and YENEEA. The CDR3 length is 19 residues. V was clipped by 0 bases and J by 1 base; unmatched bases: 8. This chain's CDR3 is CASSLDLSGGAWSYNEQFF. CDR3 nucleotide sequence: TGTGCCAGCAGCTTAGATCTTAGCGGGGGGGCTTGGTCCTACAATGAGCAGTTCTTC.

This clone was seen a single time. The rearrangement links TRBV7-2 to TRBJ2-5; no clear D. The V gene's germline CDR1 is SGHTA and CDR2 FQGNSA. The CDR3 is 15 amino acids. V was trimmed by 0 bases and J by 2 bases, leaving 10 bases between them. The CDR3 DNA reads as TGTGCCAGCAGCTTAGCGGGCTCACTTCAAGAGACCCAGTACTTC. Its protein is CASSLAGSLQETQYF.

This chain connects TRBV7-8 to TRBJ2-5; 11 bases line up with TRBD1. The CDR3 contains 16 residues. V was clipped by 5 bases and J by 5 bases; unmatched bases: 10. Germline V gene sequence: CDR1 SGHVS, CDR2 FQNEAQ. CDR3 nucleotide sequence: TGTGCCAGCAGCGGATGGACAGGGGGCCCAGTGGAGACCCAGTACTTC. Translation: CASSGWTGGPVETQYF.

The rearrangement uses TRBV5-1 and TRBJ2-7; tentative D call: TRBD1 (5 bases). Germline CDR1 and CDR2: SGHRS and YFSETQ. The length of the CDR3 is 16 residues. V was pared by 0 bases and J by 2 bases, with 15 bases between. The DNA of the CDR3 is TGCGCCAGCAGCTTGGCCGCCCAGGGCCTTACCTACGAGCAGTACTTC. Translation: CASSLAAQGLTYEQYF.

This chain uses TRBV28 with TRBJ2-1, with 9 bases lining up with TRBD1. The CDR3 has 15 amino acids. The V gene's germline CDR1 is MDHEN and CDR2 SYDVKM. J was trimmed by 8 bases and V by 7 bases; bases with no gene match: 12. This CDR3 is CASKYSGTGLHEQFF. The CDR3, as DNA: TGTGCCAGCAAATACTCCGGGACAGGGTTGCATGAGCAGTTCTTC.

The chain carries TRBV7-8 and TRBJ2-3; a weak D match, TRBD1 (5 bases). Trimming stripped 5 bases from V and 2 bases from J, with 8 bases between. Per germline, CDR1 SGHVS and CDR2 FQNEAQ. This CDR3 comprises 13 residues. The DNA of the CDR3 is TGTGCCAGCAGCACGACAGTCACAGATACGCAGTATTTT. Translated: CASSTTVTDTQYF.

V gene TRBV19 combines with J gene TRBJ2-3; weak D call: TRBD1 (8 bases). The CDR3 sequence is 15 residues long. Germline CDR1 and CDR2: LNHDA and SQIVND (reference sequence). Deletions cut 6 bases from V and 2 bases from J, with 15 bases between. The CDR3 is CASRVQGGDTDTQYF. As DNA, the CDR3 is TGTGCCAGTAGGGTACAGGGGGGGGACACAGATACGCAGTATTTT. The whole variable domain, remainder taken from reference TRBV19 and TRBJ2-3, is DGGITQSPKYLFRKEGQNVTLSCEQNLNHDAMYWYRQDPGQGLRLIYYSQIVNDFQKGDIAEGYSVSREKKESFPLTVTSAQKNPTAFYLCASRVQGGDTDTQYFGPGTRLTVL.

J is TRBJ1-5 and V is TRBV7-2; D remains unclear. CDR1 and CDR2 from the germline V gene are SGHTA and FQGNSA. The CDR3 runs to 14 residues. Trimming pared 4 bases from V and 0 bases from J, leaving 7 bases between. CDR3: CASSYQYSNQPQHF. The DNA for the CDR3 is TGTGCCAGCAGCTACCAGTATAGCAATCAGCCCCAGCATTTT.

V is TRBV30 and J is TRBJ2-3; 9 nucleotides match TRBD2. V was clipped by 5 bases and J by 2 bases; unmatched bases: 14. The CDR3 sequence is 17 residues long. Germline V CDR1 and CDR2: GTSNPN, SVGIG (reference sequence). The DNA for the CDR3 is TGTGCCTGGGACAGGGCCCGGACTAGCGAACACACAGATACGCAGTATTTT. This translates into CAWDRARTSEHTDTQYF.

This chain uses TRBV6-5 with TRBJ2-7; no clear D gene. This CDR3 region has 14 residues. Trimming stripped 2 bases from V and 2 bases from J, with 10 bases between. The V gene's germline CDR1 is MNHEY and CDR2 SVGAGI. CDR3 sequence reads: CASSYGQKTYEQYF. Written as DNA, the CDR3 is TGTGCCAGCAGTTACGGTCAGAAAACCTACGAGCAGTACTTC.

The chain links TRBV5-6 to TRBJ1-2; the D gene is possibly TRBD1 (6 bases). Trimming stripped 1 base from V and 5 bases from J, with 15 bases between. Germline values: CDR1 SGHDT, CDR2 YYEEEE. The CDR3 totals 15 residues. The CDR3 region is CASSLRRGLGYGYTF. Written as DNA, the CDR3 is TGTGCCAGCAGCTTGCGGCGGGGGCTGGGGTATGGCTACACCTTC.

The CDR3 region is CASSLEAGGVVGELFF. The CDR3 DNA sequence: TGTGCCAGCAGCTTAGAGGCAGGGGGCGTAGTCGGGGAGCTGTTTTTT. V usage is TRBV7-9 and J usage is TRBJ2-2, with 8 bases lining up with TRBD1. This CDR3 region has 16 residues. Germline V gene lookup returns CDR1 SEHNR and CDR2 FQNEAQ (reference sequence). The junction had 8 bases not matched to a gene; V was cut back by 1 base and J by 7 bases.

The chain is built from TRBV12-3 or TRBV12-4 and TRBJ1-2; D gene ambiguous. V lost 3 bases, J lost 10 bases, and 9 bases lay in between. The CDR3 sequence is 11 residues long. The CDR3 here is CASSFGPYYTF. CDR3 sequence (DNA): TGTGCCAGCAGTTTCGGTCCGTACTACACCTTC.

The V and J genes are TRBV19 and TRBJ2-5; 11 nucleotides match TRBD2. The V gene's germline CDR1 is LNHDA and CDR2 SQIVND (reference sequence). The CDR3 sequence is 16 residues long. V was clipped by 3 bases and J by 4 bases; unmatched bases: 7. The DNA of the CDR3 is TGTGCCAGTAGTATGTTAGCGGGGGGGCCTGGAGAGACCCAGTACTTC. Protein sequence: CASSMLAGGPGETQYF.

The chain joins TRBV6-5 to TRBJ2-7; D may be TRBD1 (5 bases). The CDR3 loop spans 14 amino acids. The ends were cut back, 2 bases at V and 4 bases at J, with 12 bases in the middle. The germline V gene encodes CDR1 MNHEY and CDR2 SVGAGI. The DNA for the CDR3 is TGTGCCAGCAGTTACAGACGCAGGGCGTACGAGCAGTACTTC. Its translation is CASSYRRRAYEQYF.

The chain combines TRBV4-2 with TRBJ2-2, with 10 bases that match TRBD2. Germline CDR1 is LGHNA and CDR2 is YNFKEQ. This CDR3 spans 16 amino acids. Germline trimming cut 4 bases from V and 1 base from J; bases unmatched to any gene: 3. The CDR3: CASSPTSGKNTGELFF. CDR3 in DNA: TGTGCCAGCAGCCCTACTAGCGGGAAGAACACCGGGGAGCTGTTTTTT.

CDR3 amino acids: CAIRTDGTRETQYF. The CDR3 nucleotides are TGTGCCATCAGGACGGACGGGACAAGGGAGACCCAGTACTTC. The chain employs TRBV10-3 and TRBJ2-5, with D maybe TRBD1 (6 bases). The CDR3 length is 14 residues. Trimming took 6 bases from V and 5 from J, leaving 16 bases between them. Germline lookup yields CDR1 ENHRY and CDR2 SYGVKD.

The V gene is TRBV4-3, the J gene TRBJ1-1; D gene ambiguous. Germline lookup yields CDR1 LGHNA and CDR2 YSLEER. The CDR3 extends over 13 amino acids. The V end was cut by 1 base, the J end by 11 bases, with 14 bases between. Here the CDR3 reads CASSQVRHQWAFF. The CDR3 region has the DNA TGCGCCAGCAGCCAAGTTAGACACCAGTGGGCTTTCTTT.

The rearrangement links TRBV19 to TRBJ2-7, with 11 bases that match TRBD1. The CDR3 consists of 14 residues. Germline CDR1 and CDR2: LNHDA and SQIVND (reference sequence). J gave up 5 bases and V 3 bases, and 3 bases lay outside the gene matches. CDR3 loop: CASSMGQGVDEQYF. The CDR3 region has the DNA TGTGCCAGTAGTATGGGACAGGGGGTTGACGAGCAGTACTTC.